This T cell receptor beta chain was documented in a study of PD-1 blockade in classical Hodgkin lymphoma. On the study more broadly: The study gave patients nivolumab 3 mg/kg intravenously every 2 weeks.

General study results and limits: Those achieving complete response showed baseline diversity like newly diagnosed patients. A significant rise in TCR diversity by C4D1 was seen for CD4+ but not CD8+ cells. Undefined causes, possibly disease activity or prior therapy, underlie the repertoire differences.

Autologous stem cell transplantation was followed by relapse in every patient, and brentuximab vedotin exposure varied. As concerns this clone: Its antigen is unidentified.

Produced via immunoSEQ multiplex PCR; TCRdb's table is partial and in-frame only. In the table there are approximately 90,000 clones, 92% of which are singletons. Germline V CDR1 and CDR2: SGHTA, FQGNSA. Between the trimmed V and J ends, which lost 2 bases and 1 base, there was a span of 10 bases. This CDR3 has 15 residues. Sequencing used peripheral blood mononuclear cells (PBMCs), obtained before the second cycle of nivolumab. The clonotype originates from a human donor with classical Hodgkin lymphoma. J is TRBJ2-3 and V is TRBV7-2; tentative D call: TRBD1 (5 bases). In nucleotides, the CDR3 is TGTGCCAGCAGCTTATCCCCCAGGGGCACAGATACGCAGTATTTT. This sequence encodes CASSLSPRGTDTQYF.